The sequence of this T cell receptor (beta chain) was determined in a study of T cells in Graves' hyperthyroidism and ophthalmopathy. Across 18 months, stable Graves' hyperthyroidism was marked by no progression to ophthalmopathy. Points on this clonotype: Its antigen is currently unknown.

Notes on the study in general: Ophthalmopathy was model-predicted a median about 6.9 months pre-onset.

RNA transcripts provided the source from which TCR beta CDR3 regions were amplified. First-round RT-PCR of the TCR CDR3 relied on the HTBI primer set. TCRdb processed the multiplex PCR reads anew with MiXCR; each CDR3 protein has one entry. The data contain 470,000 or so distinct CDR3 sequences, about 20% of them singletons. Sequenced material: blood. The TCR originated in a man younger than 35 with Graves' hyperthyroidism.

Here the CDR3 DNA reads TGTGCCAGCAGTTACTCGGAGTTGGGCCCAGGGGGCTACACCTTC. Its translation is CASSYSELGPGGYTF. V gene TRBV6-5 combines with J gene TRBJ1-2; possibly TRBD1 for D (5 bases). With 0 bases removed from V and 8 bases from J, the gap between germline ends came to 16 bases. The CDR3 contains 15 residues. Germline V gives CDR1 MNHEY, CDR2 SVGAGI.